A selection of T cell receptor beta chains follows, all from one sample in a study of blood T cell repertoires in COVID-19. Some clones are missing from TCRdb's copy, which holds only in-frame ones; the method was immunoSEQ multiplex PCR. The table has some 150,000 clones, 65% to 85% seen once. The sample was peripheral blood. The receptors originated from a man aged 55-75 years with active or convalescent COVID-19. The CDR3 runs from the conserved cysteine through the conserved F or W. Each record gives: V gene, clone size, D gene, J gene, CDR3 protein, CDR3 DNA. The D gene is left open where the match is weak. Size tells how often a clone was seen (once, few, many) or the class of an expanded clone, and some rows leave it out.

v_gene: TRBV7-6
abundance: .
d_gene: TRBD2
j_gene: TRBJ2-1
CDR3aa: CASSLVRTRATIEQFF
CDR3nt: TGTGCCAGCAGCTTAGTTAGGACTAGAGCGACAATTGAGCAGTTCTTC

v_gene: TRBV3-1/TRBV3-2
abundance: .
d_gene: TRBD2
j_gene: TRBJ2-7
CDR3aa: CASSQFLAGGPHEQYF
CDR3nt: TGTGCCAGCAGCCAGTTTCTAGCGGGAGGCCCTCACGAGCAGTACTTC

v_gene: TRBV7-6
abundance: few
d_gene: .
j_gene: TRBJ1-1
CDR3aa: CASSLNGDDTEAFF
CDR3nt: TGTGCCAGCAGCTTAAACGGGGATGACACTGAAGCTTTCTTT

v_gene: TRBV9
abundance: .
d_gene: .
j_gene: TRBJ1-6
CDR3aa: CASTPGVLSRNSPLHF
CDR3nt: TGTGCCAGCACCCCCGGGGTCCTGAGCCGGAATTCACCCCTCCACTTT

v_gene: TRBV19
abundance: .
d_gene: TRBD2
j_gene: TRBJ2-1
CDR3aa: CASSQGGTTEFF
CDR3nt: TGTGCCAGTAGTCAAGGCGGGACTACCGAGTTCTTC

v_gene: TRBV27
abundance: .
d_gene: .
j_gene: TRBJ1-1
CDR3aa: CASRISRLGSTEAFF
CDR3nt: TGTGCCAGCAGGATATCAAGACTCGGGAGCACTGAAGCTTTCTTT

v_gene: TRBV11-2
abundance: .
d_gene: TRBD1
j_gene: TRBJ1-2
CDR3aa: CASSPTGNDGYTF
CDR3nt: TGTGCCAGCAGTCCGACAGGGAATGATGGCTACACCTTC

v_gene: TRBV5-4
abundance: once
d_gene: TRBD2
j_gene: TRBJ2-1
CDR3aa: CASSLDSGSSDEQFF
CDR3nt: TGTGCCAGCAGCTTGGACAGCGGGAGCTCCGATGAGCAGTTCTTC

v_gene: TRBV4-1
abundance: .
d_gene: .
j_gene: TRBJ1-2
CDR3aa: CASSQDREPRYGYTF
CDR3nt: TGCGCCAGCAGCCAAGATCGGGAACCCCGCTATGGCTACACCTTC

v_gene: TRBV24-1
abundance: few
d_gene: .
j_gene: TRBJ2-5
CDR3aa: CATSDPSRGSETQYF
CDR3nt: TGTGCCACCAGTGATCCCTCACGGGGGTCAGAGACCCAGTACTTC

v_gene: TRBV14
abundance: few
d_gene: .
j_gene: TRBJ2-1
CDR3aa: CASSQGSGWANEQFF
CDR3nt: TGTGCCAGCAGCCAAGGGTCAGGGTGGGCCAATGAGCAGTTCTTC

v_gene: TRBV7-3
abundance: .
d_gene: TRBD2
j_gene: TRBJ2-7
CDR3aa: CASSLVAGAARGEQYF
CDR3nt: TGTGCCAGCAGTCTCGTAGCGGGAGCCGCCAGGGGCGAGCAGTACTTC

v_gene: TRBV2
abundance: .
d_gene: .
j_gene: TRBJ1-5
CDR3aa: CASSPRDTYQPQHF
CDR3nt: TGTGCCAGCAGCCCCCGGGACACTTATCAGCCCCAGCATTTT

v_gene: TRBV11-2
abundance: .
d_gene: .
j_gene: TRBJ1-1
CDR3aa: CASSLGGKAEAFF
CDR3nt: TGTGCCAGCAGCCTCGGGGGTAAGGCTGAAGCTTTCTTT

v_gene: TRBV19
abundance: .
d_gene: .
j_gene: TRBJ1-4
CDR3aa: CASSIGGTRGNEKLFF
CDR3nt: TGTGCCAGTAGTATAGGCGGTACGCGAGGGAATGAAAAACTGTTTTTT

v_gene: TRBV4-2
abundance: few
d_gene: TRBD1
j_gene: TRBJ1-6
CDR3aa: CASSLDREGSPLHF
CDR3nt: TGTGCCAGCAGCCTGGACAGGGAGGGATCACCCCTCCACTTT

v_gene: TRBV19
abundance: .
d_gene: .
j_gene: TRBJ2-7
CDR3aa: CASSTPSGSSAGEQYF
CDR3nt: TGTGCCAGTAGTACCCCGTCCGGGTCTAGCGCGGGCGAGCAGTACTTC

v_gene: TRBV24-1
abundance: .
d_gene: .
j_gene: TRBJ2-7
CDR3aa: CATSDLQGDEQYF
CDR3nt: TGTGCCACCAGTGATCTCCAGGGCGACGAGCAGTACTTC

v_gene: TRBV12-3/TRBV12-4
abundance: .
d_gene: TRBD1
j_gene: TRBJ1-1
CDR3aa: CASSYGTGIEAFF
CDR3nt: TGTGCCAGCAGTTACGGGACAGGGATTGAAGCTTTCTTT

v_gene: TRBV4-3
abundance: once
d_gene: .
j_gene: TRBJ2-7
CDR3aa: CASSRGLTYEQYF
CDR3nt: TGCGCCAGCAGCCGGGGACTTACTTACGAGCAGTACTTC